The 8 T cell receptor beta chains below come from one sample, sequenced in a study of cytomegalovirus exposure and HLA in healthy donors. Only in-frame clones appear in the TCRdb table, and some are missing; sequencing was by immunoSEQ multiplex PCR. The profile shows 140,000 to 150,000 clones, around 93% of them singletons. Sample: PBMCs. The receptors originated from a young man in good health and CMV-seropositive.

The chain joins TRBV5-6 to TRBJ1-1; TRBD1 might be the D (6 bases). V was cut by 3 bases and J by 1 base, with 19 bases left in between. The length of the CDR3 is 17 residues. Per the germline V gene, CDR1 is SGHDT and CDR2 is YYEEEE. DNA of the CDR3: TGTGCCAGCAGCTCCCGGAGAGGGGGTATGAGGAACACTGAAGCTTTCTTT. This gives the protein CASSSRRGGMRNTEAFF.

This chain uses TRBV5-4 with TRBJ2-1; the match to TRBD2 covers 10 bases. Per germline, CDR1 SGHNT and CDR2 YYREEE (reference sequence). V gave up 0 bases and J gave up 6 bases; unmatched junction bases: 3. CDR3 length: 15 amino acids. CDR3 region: CASSLGLAGVNEQFF. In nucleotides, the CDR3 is TGTGCCAGCAGCTTGGGCCTAGCGGGAGTCAATGAGCAGTTCTTC.

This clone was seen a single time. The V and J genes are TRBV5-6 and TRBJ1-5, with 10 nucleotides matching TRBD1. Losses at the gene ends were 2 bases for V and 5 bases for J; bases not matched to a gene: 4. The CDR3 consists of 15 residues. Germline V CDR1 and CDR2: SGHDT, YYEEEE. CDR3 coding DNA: TGTGCCAGCAGCTTACTCGGACAGGGGGATCAGCCCCAGCATTTT. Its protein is CASSLLGQGDQPQHF. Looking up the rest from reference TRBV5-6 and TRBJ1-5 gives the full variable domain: DAGVTQSPTHLIKTRGQQVTLRCSPKSGHDTVSWYQQALGQGPQFIFQYYEEEERQRGNFPDRFSGHQFPNYSSELNVNALLLGDSALYLCASSLLGQGDQPQHFGDGTRLSIL.

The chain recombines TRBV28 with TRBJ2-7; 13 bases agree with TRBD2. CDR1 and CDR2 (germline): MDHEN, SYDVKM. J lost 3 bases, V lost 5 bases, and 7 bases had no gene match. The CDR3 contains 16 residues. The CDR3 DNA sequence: TGTGCCAGCAGTGCTCGGACTAGCGGGAGTTACTACGAGCAGTACTTC. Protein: CASSARTSGSYYEQYF.

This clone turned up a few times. The CDR3 bases are TGTGCCAGCAGTTACGCGGGCGGGACCTCCTACGAGCAGTACTTC. Protein: CASSYAGGTSYEQYF. The rearrangement joins TRBV6-5 to TRBJ2-7, with TRBD2 as a possible D gene (6 bases). CDR1 is MNHEY, CDR2 SVGAGI, per germline. V was shortened by 2 bases and J by 0 bases, with 11 bases between the two germline ends. The CDR3 has 15 amino acids.

As DNA, the CDR3 is TGTGCCAGCAGTTACGGGCAGGGTGGGACCGGGGAGCTGTTTTTT. This translates into CASSYGQGGTGELFF. The chain combines TRBV6-6 with TRBJ2-2; the D gene is possibly TRBD1 (5 bases). This CDR3 spans 15 amino acids. CDR1 and CDR2 from the germline V gene are MNHNY and SVGAGI (reference sequence). Trimming stripped 2 bases from V and 5 bases from J, with 12 bases between.

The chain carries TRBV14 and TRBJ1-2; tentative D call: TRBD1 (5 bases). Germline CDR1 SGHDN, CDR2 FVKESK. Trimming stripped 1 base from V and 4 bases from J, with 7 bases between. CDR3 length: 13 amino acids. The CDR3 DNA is TGTGCCAGCAGCCAAGGGGGCGGCTATGGCTACACCTTC. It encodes CASSQGGGYGYTF.

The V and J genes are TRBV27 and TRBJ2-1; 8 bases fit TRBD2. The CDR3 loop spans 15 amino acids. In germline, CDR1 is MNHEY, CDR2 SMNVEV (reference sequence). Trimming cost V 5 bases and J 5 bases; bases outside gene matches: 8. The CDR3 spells CASSPPTSGDNEQFF. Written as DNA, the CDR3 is TGTGCCAGCAGTCCTCCCACTAGCGGCGACAATGAGCAGTTCTTC.